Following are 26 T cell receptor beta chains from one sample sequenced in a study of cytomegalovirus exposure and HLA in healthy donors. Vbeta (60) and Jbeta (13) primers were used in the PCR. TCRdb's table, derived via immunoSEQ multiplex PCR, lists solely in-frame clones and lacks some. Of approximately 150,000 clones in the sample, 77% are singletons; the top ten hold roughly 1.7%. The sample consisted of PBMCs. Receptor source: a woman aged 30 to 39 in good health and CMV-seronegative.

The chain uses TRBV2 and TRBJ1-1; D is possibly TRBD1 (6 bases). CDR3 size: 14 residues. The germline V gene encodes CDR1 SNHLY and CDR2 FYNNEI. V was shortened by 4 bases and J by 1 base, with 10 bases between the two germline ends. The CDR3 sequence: CASSVETGNTEAFF. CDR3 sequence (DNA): TGTGCCAGCAGTGTTGAGACAGGGAACACTGAAGCTTTCTTT.

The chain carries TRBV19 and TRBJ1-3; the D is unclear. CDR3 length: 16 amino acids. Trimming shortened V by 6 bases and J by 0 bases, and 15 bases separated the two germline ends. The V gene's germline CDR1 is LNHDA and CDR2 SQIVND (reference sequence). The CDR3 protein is CASRQYAGISGNTIYF. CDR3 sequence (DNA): TGTGCCAGTAGGCAGTACGCGGGCATCTCTGGAAACACCATATATTTT.

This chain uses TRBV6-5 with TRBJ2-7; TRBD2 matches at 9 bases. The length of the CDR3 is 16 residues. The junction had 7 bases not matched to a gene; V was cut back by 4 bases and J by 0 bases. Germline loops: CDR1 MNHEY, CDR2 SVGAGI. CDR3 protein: CASSSLASGNSYEQYF. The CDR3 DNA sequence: TGTGCCAGCAGTTCACTGGCTAGCGGGAACTCCTACGAGCAGTACTTC.

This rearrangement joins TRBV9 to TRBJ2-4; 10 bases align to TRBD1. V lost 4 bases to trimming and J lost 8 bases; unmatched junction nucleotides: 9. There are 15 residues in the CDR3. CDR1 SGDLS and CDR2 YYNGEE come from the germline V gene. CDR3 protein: CASSLTGGAHDIQYF. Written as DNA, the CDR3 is TGTGCCAGCAGCTTGACAGGGGGCGCACATGACATTCAGTACTTC.

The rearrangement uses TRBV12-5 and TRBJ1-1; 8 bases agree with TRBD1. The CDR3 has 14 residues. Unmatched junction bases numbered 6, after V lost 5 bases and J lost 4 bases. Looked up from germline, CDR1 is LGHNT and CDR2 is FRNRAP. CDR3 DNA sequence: TGTGCTAGTGGTCTCACAGGGGGTGCCACTGAAGCTTTCTTT. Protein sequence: CASGLTGGATEAFF.

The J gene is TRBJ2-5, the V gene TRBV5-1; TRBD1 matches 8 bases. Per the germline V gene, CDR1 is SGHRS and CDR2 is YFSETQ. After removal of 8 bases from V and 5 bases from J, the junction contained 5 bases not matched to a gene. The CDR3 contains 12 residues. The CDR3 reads CASQGAGETQYF. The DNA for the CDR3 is TGCGCCAGTCAGGGGGCTGGTGAGACCCAGTACTTC.

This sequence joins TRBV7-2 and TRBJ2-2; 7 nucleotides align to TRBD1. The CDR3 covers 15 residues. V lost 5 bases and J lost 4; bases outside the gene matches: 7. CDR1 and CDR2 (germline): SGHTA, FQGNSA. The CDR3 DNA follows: TGTGCCAGCAGCCCAAGTCCAGGGGGCACCGGGGAGCTGTTTTTT. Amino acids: CASSPSPGGTGELFF.

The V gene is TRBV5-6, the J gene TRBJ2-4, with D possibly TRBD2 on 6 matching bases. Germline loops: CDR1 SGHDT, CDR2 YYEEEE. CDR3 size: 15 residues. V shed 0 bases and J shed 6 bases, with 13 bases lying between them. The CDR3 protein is CASSLALGGANIQYF. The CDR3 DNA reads TGTGCCAGCAGCTTGGCCCTCGGGGGTGCAAACATTCAGTACTTC.

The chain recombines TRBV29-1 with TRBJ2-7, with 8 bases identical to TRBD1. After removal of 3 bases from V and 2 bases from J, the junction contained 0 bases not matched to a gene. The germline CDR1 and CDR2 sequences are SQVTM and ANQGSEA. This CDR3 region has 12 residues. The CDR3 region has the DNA TGCAGCGTTGAGGGACAGGCCTACGAGCAGTACTTC. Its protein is CSVEGQAYEQYF.

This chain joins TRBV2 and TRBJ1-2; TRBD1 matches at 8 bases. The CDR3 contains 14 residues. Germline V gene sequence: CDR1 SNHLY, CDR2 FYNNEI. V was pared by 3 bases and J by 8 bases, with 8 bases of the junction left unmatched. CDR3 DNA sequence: TGTGCCAGCAGTGATTCCAGGGGGCGCGTCGGCTACACCTTC. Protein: CASSDSRGRVGYTF.

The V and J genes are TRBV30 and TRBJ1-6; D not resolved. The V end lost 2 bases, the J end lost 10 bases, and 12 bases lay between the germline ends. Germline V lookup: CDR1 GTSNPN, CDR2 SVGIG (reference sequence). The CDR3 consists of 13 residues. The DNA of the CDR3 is TGTGCCTGGAGTCGGAGGGTGGGGTCACCCCTCCACTTT. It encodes CAWSRRVGSPLHF.

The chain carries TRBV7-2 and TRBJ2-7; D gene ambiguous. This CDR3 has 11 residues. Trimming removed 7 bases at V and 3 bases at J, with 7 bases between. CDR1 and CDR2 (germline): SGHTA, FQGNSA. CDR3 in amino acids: CASTVDYEQYF. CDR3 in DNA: TGTGCCAGCACCGTAGACTACGAGCAGTACTTC.

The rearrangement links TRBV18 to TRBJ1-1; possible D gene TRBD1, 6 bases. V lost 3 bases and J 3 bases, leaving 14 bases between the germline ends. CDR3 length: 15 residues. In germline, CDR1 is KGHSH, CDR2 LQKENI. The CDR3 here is CASSPNRVRDTEAFF. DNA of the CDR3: TGTGCCAGCTCACCCAACAGGGTTAGGGACACTGAAGCTTTCTTT.

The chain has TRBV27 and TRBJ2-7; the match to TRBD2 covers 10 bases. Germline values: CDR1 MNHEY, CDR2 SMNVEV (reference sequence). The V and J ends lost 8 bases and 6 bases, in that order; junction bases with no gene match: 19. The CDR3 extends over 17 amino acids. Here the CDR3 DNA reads TGTGCCAGCCCCAATCGTTGGTCTAGCGGGGGTAGGGGCGAGCAGTACTTC. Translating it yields CASPNRWSSGGRGEQYF.

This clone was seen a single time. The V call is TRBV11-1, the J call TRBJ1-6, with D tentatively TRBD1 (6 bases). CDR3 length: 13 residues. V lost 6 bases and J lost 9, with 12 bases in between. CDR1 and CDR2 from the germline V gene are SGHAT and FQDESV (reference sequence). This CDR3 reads CASRPTGRSPLHF. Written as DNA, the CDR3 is TGTGCCAGCAGACCCACAGGGCGTTCACCCCTCCACTTT.

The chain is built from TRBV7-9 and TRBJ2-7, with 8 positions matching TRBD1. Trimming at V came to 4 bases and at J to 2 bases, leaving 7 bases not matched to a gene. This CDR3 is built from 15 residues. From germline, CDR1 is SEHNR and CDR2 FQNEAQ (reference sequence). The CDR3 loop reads CASSSPGQATYEQYF. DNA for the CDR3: TGTGCCAGCAGCTCGCCGGGACAGGCCACCTACGAGCAGTACTTC.

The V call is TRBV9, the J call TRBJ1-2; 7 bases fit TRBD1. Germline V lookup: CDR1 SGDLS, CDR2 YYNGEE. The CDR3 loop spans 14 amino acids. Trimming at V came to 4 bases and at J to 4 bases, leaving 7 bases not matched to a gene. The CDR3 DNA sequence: TGTGCCAGCAGCACCAGACAGGGCCCCTATGGCTACACCTTC. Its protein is CASSTRQGPYGYTF.

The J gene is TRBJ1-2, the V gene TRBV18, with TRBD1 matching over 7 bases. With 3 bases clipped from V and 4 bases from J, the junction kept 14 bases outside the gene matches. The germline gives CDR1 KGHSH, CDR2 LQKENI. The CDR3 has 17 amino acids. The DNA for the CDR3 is TGTGCCAGCTCACCGATGGTTGGACAGGAACGCGGCTATGGCTACACCTTC. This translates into CASSPMVGQERGYGYTF.

The CDR3 nucleotides read TGCGCCAGCAGCTTGGACAGGGGGTTTGATGGCTACACCTTC. This codes for CASSLDRGFDGYTF. The chain has TRBV5-1 and TRBJ1-2, with 8 bases aligning to TRBD1. V lost 0 bases and J lost 6; bases outside the gene matches: 4. Germline loops: CDR1 SGHRS, CDR2 YFSETQ. The CDR3 is 14 amino acids.

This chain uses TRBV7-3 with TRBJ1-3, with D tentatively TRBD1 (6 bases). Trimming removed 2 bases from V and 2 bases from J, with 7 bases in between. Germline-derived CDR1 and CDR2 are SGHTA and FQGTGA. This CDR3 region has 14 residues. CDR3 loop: CASSLAGAGNTIYF. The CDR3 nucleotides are TGTGCCAGCAGCTTAGCAGGGGCTGGAAACACCATATATTTT.

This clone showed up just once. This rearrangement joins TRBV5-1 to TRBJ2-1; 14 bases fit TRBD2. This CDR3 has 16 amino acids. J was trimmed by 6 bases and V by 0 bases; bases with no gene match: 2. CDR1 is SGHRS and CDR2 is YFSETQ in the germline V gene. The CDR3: CASSLGGTSGSNEQFF. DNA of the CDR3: TGCGCCAGCAGCTTGGGAGGGACTAGCGGGAGCAATGAGCAGTTCTTC.

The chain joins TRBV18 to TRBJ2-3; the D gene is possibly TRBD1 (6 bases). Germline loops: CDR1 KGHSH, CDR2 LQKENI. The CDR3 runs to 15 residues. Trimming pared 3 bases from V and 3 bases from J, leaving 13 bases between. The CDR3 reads CASSPLQGSTDTQYF. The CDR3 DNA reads TGTGCCAGCTCACCCCTACAGGGTAGTACAGATACGCAGTATTTT.

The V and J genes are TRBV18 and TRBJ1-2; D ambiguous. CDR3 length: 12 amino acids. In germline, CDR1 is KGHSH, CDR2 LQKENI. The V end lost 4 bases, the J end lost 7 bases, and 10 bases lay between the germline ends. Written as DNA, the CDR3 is TGTGCCAGCTCACTCCCGGGTCTTGGCTACACCTTC. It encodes CASSLPGLGYTF. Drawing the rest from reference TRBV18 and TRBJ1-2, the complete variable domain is NAGVMQNPRHLVRRRGQEARLRCSPMKGHSHVYWYRQLPEEGLKFMVYLQKENIIDESGMPKERFSAEFPKEGPSILRIQQVVRGDSAAYFCASSLPGLGYTFGSGTRLTVV.

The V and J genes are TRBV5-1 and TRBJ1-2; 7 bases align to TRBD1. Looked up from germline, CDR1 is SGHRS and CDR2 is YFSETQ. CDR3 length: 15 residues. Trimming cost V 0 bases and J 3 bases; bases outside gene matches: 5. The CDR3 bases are TGCGCCAGCAGCTTGGGGATAGACAGGGACTATGGCTACACCTTC. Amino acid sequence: CASSLGIDRDYGYTF.

Here the CDR3 reads CAWSASGFLGTEAFF. Here the CDR3 DNA reads TGTGCCTGGAGTGCTTCCGGGTTTTTGGGCACTGAAGCTTTCTTT. V usage is TRBV30 and J usage is TRBJ1-1; no firm D call. Germline CDR1 is GTSNPN and CDR2 is SVGIG (reference sequence). The CDR3 runs to 15 residues. Trimming left V 1 base short and J 4 bases short, with 16 bases between. The full variable domain, in which reference TRBV30 and TRBJ1-1 provide the parts outside the CDR3, is SQTIHQWPATLVQPVGSPLSLECTVEGTSNPNLYWYRQAAGRGLQLLFYSVGIGQISSEVPQNLSASRPQDRQFILSSKKLLLSDSGFYLCAWSASGFLGTEAFFGQGTRLTVV.

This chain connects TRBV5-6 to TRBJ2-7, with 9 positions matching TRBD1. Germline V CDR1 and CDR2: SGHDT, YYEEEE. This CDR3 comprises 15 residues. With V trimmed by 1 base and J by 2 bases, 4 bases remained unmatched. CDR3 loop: CASSLYGTGPYEQYF. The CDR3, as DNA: TGTGCCAGCAGCTTGTACGGGACAGGGCCCTACGAGCAGTACTTC.